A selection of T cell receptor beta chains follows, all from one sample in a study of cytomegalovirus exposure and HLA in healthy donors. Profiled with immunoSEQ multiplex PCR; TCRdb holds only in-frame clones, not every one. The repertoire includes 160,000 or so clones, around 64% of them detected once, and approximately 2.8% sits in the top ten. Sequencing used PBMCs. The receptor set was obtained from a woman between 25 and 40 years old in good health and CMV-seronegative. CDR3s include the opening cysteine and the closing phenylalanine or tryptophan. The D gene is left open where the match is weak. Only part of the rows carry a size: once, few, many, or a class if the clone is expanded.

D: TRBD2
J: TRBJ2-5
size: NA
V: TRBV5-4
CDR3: CASSQGLAGRETQYF
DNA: TGTGCCAGCAGTCAGGGACTAGCGGGGAGGGAGACCCAGTACTTC

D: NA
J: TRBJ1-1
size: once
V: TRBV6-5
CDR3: CASRGGSTEAFF
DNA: TGTGCCAGCAGAGGGGGAAGCACTGAAGCTTTCTTT

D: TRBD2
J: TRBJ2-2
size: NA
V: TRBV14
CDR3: CASRLAVNTGELFF
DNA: TGTGCCAGCAGACTAGCGGTTAACACCGGGGAGCTGTTTTTT

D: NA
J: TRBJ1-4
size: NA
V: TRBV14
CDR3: CASSQELSGTTNEKLFF
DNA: TGTGCCAGCAGCCAGGAATTGAGCGGGACAACTAATGAAAAACTGTTTTTT

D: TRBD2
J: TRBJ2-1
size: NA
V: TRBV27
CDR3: CASSLGTSGGGNEQFF
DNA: TGTGCCAGCAGTTTAGGTACTAGCGGGGGGGGGAATGAGCAGTTCTTC

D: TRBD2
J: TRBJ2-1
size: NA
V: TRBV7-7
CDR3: CASSQTSGVPHEQFF
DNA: TGTGCCAGCAGCCAAACTAGCGGGGTTCCTCATGAGCAGTTCTTC

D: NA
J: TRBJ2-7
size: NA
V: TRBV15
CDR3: CATSLGGGAYEQYF
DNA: TGTGCCACCAGCTTGGGAGGGGGGGCCTACGAGCAGTACTTC

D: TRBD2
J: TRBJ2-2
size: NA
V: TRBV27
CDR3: CASSLYSGTNTGELFF
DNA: TGTGCCAGCAGTTTATATAGCGGGACGAACACCGGGGAGCTGTTTTTT

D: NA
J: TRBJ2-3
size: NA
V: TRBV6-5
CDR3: CASSYGGADTQYF
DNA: TGTGCCAGCAGTTACGGGGGCGCAGATACGCAGTATTTT

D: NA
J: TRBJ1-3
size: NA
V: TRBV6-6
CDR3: CASSRDGVSSGNTIYF
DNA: TGTGCCAGCAGCAGAGACGGAGTATCCTCTGGAAACACCATATATTTT

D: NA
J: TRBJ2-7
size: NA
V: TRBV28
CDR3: CASSESTYEQYF
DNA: TGTGCCAGCAGTGAAAGCACCTACGAGCAGTACTTC

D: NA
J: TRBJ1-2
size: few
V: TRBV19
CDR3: CASSITVALYGYTF
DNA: TGTGCCAGTAGTATAACTGTTGCCCTCTATGGCTACACCTTC

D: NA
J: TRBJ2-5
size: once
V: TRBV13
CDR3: CASSSRPGETQYF
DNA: TGTGCCAGCAGCTCGAGGCCGGGAGAGACCCAGTACTTC

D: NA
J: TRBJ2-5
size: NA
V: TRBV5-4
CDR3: CASSLVELETQYF
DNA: TGTGCCAGCAGCTTGGTGGAGCTGGAGACCCAGTACTTC

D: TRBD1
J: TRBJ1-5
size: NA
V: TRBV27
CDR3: CASSLTTGVGQPQHF
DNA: TGTGCCAGCAGTCTCACCACAGGGGTCGGGCAGCCCCAGCATTTT

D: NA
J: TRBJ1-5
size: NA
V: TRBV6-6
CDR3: CASSYSNVAGDQPQHF
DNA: TGTGCCAGCAGTTACTCGAACGTGGCCGGGGATCAGCCCCAGCATTTT

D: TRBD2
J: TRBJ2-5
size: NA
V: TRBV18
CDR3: CASSTLAGAQETQYF
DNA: TGTGCCAGCTCAACACTAGCGGGAGCTCAAGAGACCCAGTACTTC

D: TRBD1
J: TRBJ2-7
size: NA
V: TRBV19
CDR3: CASSPRDRTYEQYF
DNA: TGTGCCAGTAGTCCGCGGGACAGGACCTACGAGCAGTACTTC

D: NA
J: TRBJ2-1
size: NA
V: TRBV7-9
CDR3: CASSLAGRGSDNEQFF
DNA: TGTGCCAGCAGCTTAGCGGGGAGGGGGTCCGACAATGAGCAGTTCTTC

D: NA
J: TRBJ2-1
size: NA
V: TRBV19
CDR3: CASSIRGSDEQFF
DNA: TGTGCCAGTAGTATCAGGGGTAGCGATGAGCAGTTCTTC

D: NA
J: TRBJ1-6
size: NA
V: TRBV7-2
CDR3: CASSLGTGSRVSPLHF
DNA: TGTGCCAGCAGCTTAGGGACCGGGAGTCGGGTTTCACCCCTCCACTTT

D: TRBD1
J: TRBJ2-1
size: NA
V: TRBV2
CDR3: CASSRGQAYNEQFF
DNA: TGTGCCAGCAGTCGTGGACAGGCTTACAATGAGCAGTTCTTC

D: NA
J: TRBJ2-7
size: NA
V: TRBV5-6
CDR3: CASSPEEASYEQYF
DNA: TGTGCCAGCAGCCCGGAAGAGGCCTCCTACGAGCAGTACTTC

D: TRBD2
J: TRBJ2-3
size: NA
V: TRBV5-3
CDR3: CARSLGLAGRTTDTQYF
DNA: TGTGCCAGAAGCTTGGGACTAGCGGGACGTACCACAGATACGCAGTATTTT

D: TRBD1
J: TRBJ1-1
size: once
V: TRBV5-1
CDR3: CASSLGDRGAEAFF
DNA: TGCGCCAGCAGCTTGGGGGACAGGGGAGCTGAAGCTTTCTTT

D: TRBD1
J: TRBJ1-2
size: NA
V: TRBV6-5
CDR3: CASKMDRVAGYTF
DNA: TGTGCCAGCAAAATGGACAGGGTTGCTGGCTACACCTTC

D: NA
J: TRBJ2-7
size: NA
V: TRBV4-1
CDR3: CASSPSTSLTYEQYF
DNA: TGCGCCAGCAGCCCATCTACTAGTTTAACCTACGAGCAGTACTTC

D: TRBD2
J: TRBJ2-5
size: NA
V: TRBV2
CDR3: CASSERLAGPQETQYF
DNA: TGTGCCAGCAGTGAACGGCTAGCGGGGCCCCAAGAGACCCAGTACTTC